This entry lists 5 T cell receptor beta chains sequenced from one sample in a study of T cells in Graves' hyperthyroidism and ophthalmopathy. From RNA transcripts, TCR beta CDR3 regions were amplified. TCR CDR3 regions were first amplified by RT-PCR with HTBI primers. TCRdb processed the multiplex PCR reads anew with MiXCR; each CDR3 protein has one entry. The sample includes hundreds of thousands of distinct CDR3 sequences, about 43% seen only once; the top ten take roughly 8.2%. Sequenced sample: peripheral blood or thyroid tissue (not recorded which). The receptors shown here come from a woman younger than 30 with Graves' hyperthyroidism.

The chain carries TRBV7-3 and TRBJ2-7; D possibly matches TRBD1 or TRBD2 (5 bases each). V lost 4 bases, J lost 12 bases, and 16 bases lay in between. CDR1 and CDR2 (germline): SGHTA, FQGTGA. This CDR3 spans 12 amino acids. CDR3 loop: CASSSPTAGGYF. DNA of the CDR3: TGTGCCAGCAGCTCCCCGACAGCCGGAGGGTACTTC.

This clonotype has more than one count but fewer than ten. This chain joins TRBV19 and TRBJ2-2; no clear D gene. V lost 8 bases to trimming and J lost 3 bases, with 13 bases between them. CDR1 is LNHDA, CDR2 SQIVND, per germline (reference sequence). This CDR3 spans 14 amino acids. The CDR3 region has the DNA TGTGCCAGTGTGGCAGAGGATCACACCGGGGAGCTGTTTTTT. Protein: CASVAEDHTGELFF.

The rearrangement joins TRBV2 to TRBJ1-5; D might be TRBD1 (6 bases). The CDR3 sequence is 12 residues long. V lost 9 bases, J lost 7 bases, and 13 bases lay in between. CDR1 is SNHLY and CDR2 is FYNNEI in the germline V gene. The CDR3 reads CASLKGGQPQHF. Written as DNA, the CDR3 is TGTGCCAGTCTGAAGGGGGGACAGCCCCAGCATTTT. Full variable domain (rest looked up from reference TRBV2 and TRBJ1-5): EPEVTQTPSHQVTQMGQEVILRCVPISNHLYFYWYRQILGQKVEFLVSFYNNEISEKSEIFDDQFSVERPDGSNFTLKIRSTKLEDSAMYFCASLKGGQPQHFGDGTRLSIL.

The rearrangement links TRBV7-2 to TRBJ2-7; D is possibly TRBD1 (5 bases). Germline V gives CDR1 SGHTA, CDR2 FQGNSA. Trimming took off 2 bases at V and 3 bases at J, with 11 bases between the two ends. This CDR3 is 14 amino acids long. The CDR3 reads CASSLPGRNYEQYF. The CDR3 nucleotides are TGTGCCAGCAGCTTACCAGGGCGGAACTACGAGCAGTACTTC. Based on the CDR3 plus reference TRBV7-2 and TRBJ2-7, the full variable domain is GAGVSQSPSNKVTEKGKDVELRCDPISGHTALYWYRQSLGQGLEFLIYFQGNSAPDKSGLPSDRFSAERTGGSVSTLTIQRTQQEDSAVYLCASSLPGRNYEQYFGPGTRLTVT.

In regard to this clonotype: A junction boundary mismatches the germline segment, possibly from a read error. The chain links TRBV7-4 to TRBJ2-7; D is undetermined. The CDR3 runs to 8 residues. Germline V CDR1 and CDR2: SGHVT, SQSDAQ. Written as DNA, the CDR3 is TGTGCCAGCAGCTTAGCAGGGTTC. Translating gives CASSLAGF.